The 31 T cell receptor beta chains presented below share a single source sample, sequenced in a study of response to subunit inactivated influenza vaccine. One entry per CDR3 protein results from TCRdb running MiXCR on the RT-PCR reads. Found here are roughly 620,000 distinct CDR3 sequences, approximately 11% of them singletons; the top ten hold 11%. These data were likewise used in another study, on T cells expressing NK-cell markers. That paper notes: TCR beta cDNA was generated via 5'RACE template switching incorporating UMIs.

The input for sequencing was PBMCs from blood, taken on the day of vaccination. These receptors were obtained from a man aged 45-65 years who received an inactivated influenza vaccine.

The chain links TRBV29-1 to TRBJ2-2, with D tentatively TRBD1 (6 bases). This CDR3 has 12 residues. V gave up 5 bases and J gave up 6 bases, with 10 bases separating them. The germline gives CDR1 SQVTM, CDR2 ANQGSEA. The CDR3 sequence: CSVLTGAGELFF. The CDR3 DNA reads as TGCAGCGTTCTGACAGGCGCCGGGGAGCTGTTTTTT.

The chain recombines TRBV7-2 with TRBJ1-1; possibly TRBD1 for D (6 bases). Germline V lookup: CDR1 SGHTA, CDR2 FQGNSA. V lost 7 bases and J lost 1, with 16 bases in between. CDR3 length: 15 residues. The CDR3 DNA reads TGTGCCAGCACTATAAGGGGGGCGGGGAACACTGAAGCTTTCTTT. Its translation is CASTIRGAGNTEAFF.

The chain couples TRBV7-6 to TRBJ2-7, with 9 bases lining up with TRBD2. This CDR3 spans 15 amino acids. The V gene end was trimmed by 5 bases and the J gene end by 5 bases; junction bases not matched to a gene: 10. Germline assignment: CDR1 SGHVS and CDR2 FNYEAQ. CDR3 DNA sequence: TGTGCCAGCAGCAAAGGGGCGGGAGGGCCCGACGAGCAGTACTTC. This encodes CASSKGAGGPDEQYF.

The gene calls are TRBV7-2 and TRBJ2-2; 7 nucleotides agree with TRBD2. Germline V CDR1 and CDR2: SGHTA, FQGNSA. This CDR3 spans 17 amino acids. V dropped 1 base and J dropped 2; count of bases not matched to a gene: 7. CDR3 amino acids: CASSLVVSGLNTGELFF. DNA of the CDR3: TGTGCCAGCAGCTTAGTTGTCTCGGGACTAAACACCGGGGAGCTGTTTTTT.

In this sample, this clonotype turned up a few times. V gene TRBV5-6 combines with J gene TRBJ1-5; D perhaps matches TRBD1 (5 bases). Trimming removed 4 bases at V and 6 bases at J, with 14 bases between. The germline CDR1 and CDR2 sequences are SGHDT and YYEEEE. The CDR3 spans 14 residues. The DNA for the CDR3 is TGTGCCAGCAGCAGGGGACTCGTGGGTCAGCCCCAGCATTTT. Its translation is CASSRGLVGQPQHF.

V usage is TRBV27 and J usage is TRBJ2-1; no definite D call. Per the germline V gene, CDR1 is MNHEY and CDR2 is SMNVEV (reference sequence). With 3 bases removed from V and 6 bases from J, the gap between germline ends came to 12 bases. The CDR3 sequence is 14 residues long. CDR3 in DNA: TGTGCCAGCAGTTTTAAGGGTGTCATCAATGAGCAGTTCTTC. Translated, it gives CASSFKGVINEQFF.

This chain uses TRBV5-1 with TRBJ1-4, with TRBD1 as a possible D gene (6 bases). V gave up 0 bases and J gave up 8 bases, with 17 bases separating them. Germline V lookup: CDR1 SGHRS, CDR2 YFSETQ. The CDR3 length is 16 residues. DNA for the CDR3: TGCGCCAGCAGCTTGGCCATCAGGGGAGGGAGAGAAAAACTGTTTTTT. Translated: CASSLAIRGGREKLFF.

This chain links TRBV2 with TRBJ2-2; maybe TRBD1 (5 bases). The CDR3 has 17 residues. Germline V gene sequence: CDR1 SNHLY, CDR2 FYNNEI. V gave up 5 bases and J gave up 6 bases, with 22 bases separating them. CDR3 in amino acids: CASSYPPSHQGPGELFF. CDR3 nucleotide sequence: TGTGCCAGCAGTTACCCCCCGTCCCATCAGGGCCCCGGGGAGCTGTTTTTT.

This clonotype was counted between two and nine times. This sequence joins TRBV5-1 and TRBJ2-7; maybe TRBD2 (5 bases). Germline CDR1 is SGHRS and CDR2 is YFSETQ. This CDR3 contains 15 residues. V was cut by 4 bases and J by 7 bases, with 21 bases left in between. The CDR3 sequence is CASSLSGLISGEQYF. CDR3 in DNA: TGCGCCAGCAGCCTATCGGGCCTCATATCGGGGGAGCAGTACTTC.

The chain combines TRBV18 with TRBJ2-5, with D uncertain. CDR3 length: 15 amino acids. CDR1 is KGHSH, CDR2 LQKENI, per germline. V lost 3 bases, J lost 1 base, and 12 bases lay in between. CDR3 region: CASSPRKTSQETQYF. The DNA of the CDR3 is TGTGCCAGCTCACCGAGGAAGACAAGCCAAGAGACCCAGTACTTC.

At least ten counts were recorded for this clonotype. The chain couples TRBV10-2 to TRBJ2-7, with 8 bases that match TRBD2. The CDR3 sequence is 15 residues long. V was pared by 5 bases and J by 0 bases, with 6 bases of the junction left unmatched. Germline V gives CDR1 WSHSY, CDR2 SAAADI. CDR3 loop: CASSTTTSDSYEQYF. Here the CDR3 DNA reads TGCGCCAGCAGTACCACGACTAGCGACTCCTACGAGCAGTACTTC.

The J gene is TRBJ2-5, the V gene TRBV7-8; D remains ambiguous. The CDR3 consists of 15 residues. CDR1 is SGHVS, CDR2 FQNEAQ, per germline. V was cut by 5 bases and J by 2 bases, with 15 bases left in between. The chain's CDR3 is CASSLLLGRQETQYF. CDR3 coding DNA: TGTGCCAGCAGCCTCCTCCTTGGACGACAAGAGACCCAGTACTTC.

This clonotype appeared a few times. This sequence joins TRBV28 and TRBJ1-1; unclear D gene. The CDR3 has 16 amino acids. Per the germline V gene, CDR1 is MDHEN and CDR2 is SYDVKM. V lost 4 bases and J 4 bases, leaving 19 bases between the germline ends. CDR3 coding DNA: TGTGCCAGCAGTTCCCCGGGCCGTTCTGTGGGCACTGAAGCTTTCTTT. Translated, it gives CASSSPGRSVGTEAFF.

This clonotype turned up a few times. The genes are TRBV18 and TRBJ2-3; TRBD2 matches at 14 bases. There are 14 residues in the CDR3. In germline, CDR1 is KGHSH, CDR2 LQKENI. V shed 6 bases, J shed 7 bases, and the junction held 3 bases outside the gene matches. CDR3 in amino acids: CASSGTSGSNTQYF. CDR3 DNA: TGTGCCAGCTCGGGGACTAGCGGGAGTAATACGCAGTATTTT.

The chain is built from TRBV4-1 and TRBJ1-4; D may be TRBD1 (6 bases). V shed 4 bases and J shed 7 bases, with 16 bases lying between them. There are 15 residues in the CDR3. The germline V gene has CDR1 MGHRA and CDR2 YSYEKL. CDR3 amino acids: CASSPDDRFGEKLFF. DNA of the CDR3: TGCGCCAGCAGCCCGGATGACAGGTTTGGTGAAAAACTGTTTTTT.

This clonotype has more than one count but fewer than ten. The chain uses TRBV4-2 and TRBJ1-3, with D unresolved. V dropped 0 bases and J dropped 0 bases, with 12 bases sitting between them. The CDR3 is 17 residues long. Germline V lookup: CDR1 LGHNA, CDR2 YNFKEQ. This chain's CDR3 is CASSQETTDLSGNTIYF. DNA of the CDR3: TGTGCCAGCAGCCAAGAAACGACCGACCTCTCTGGAAACACCATATATTTT.

This clonotype was recorded many times. The CDR3 loop is CASSLGSRLFQETQYF. Written as DNA, the CDR3 is TGTGCCAGCAGCTTAGGGTCCCGCTTATTTCAAGAGACCCAGTACTTC. V usage is TRBV7-8 and J usage is TRBJ2-5; no clear D. Germline V gene sequence: CDR1 SGHVS, CDR2 FQNEAQ. The CDR3 runs to 16 residues. Trimming cost V 1 base and J 2 bases, with 14 bases left between them.

This clonotype came up many times. The V call is TRBV20-1, the J call TRBJ2-5, with TRBD2 identical over 10 bases. Germline V lookup: CDR1 DFQATT, CDR2 SNEGSKA (reference sequence). The CDR3 extends over 14 amino acids. The junction had 4 bases not matched to a gene; V was cut back by 2 bases and J by 4 bases. The CDR3 loop is CSARRLAGVETQYF. CDR3 DNA sequence: TGCAGTGCTAGAAGGCTAGCGGGAGTAGAGACCCAGTACTTC.

This clonotype was seen repeatedly, ten times or more. The rearrangement joins TRBV15 to TRBJ2-7; 12 nucleotides match TRBD2. The CDR3 has 16 amino acids. V gave up 1 base and J gave up 4 bases; unmatched junction bases: 5. The germline V gene has CDR1 LNHNV and CDR2 YYDKDF (reference sequence). This CDR3 reads CATSRVLTSGSYEQYF. In DNA form, the CDR3 reads TGTGCCACCAGCAGAGTATTGACTAGCGGGAGTTACGAGCAGTACTTC.

This clonotype was seen more than once but under ten times. This chain joins TRBV27 and TRBJ2-2, with 7 bases matching TRBD2. CDR1 MNHEY and CDR2 SMNVEV come from the germline V gene (reference sequence). CDR3 length equals 15 residues. Trimming cost V 4 bases and J 2 bases; bases outside gene matches: 4. This CDR3 reads CASSSSGINTGELFF. In DNA form, the CDR3 reads TGTGCCAGCAGTTCCAGCGGGATAAACACCGGGGAGCTGTTTTTT.

This clonotype occurred many times. The rearrangement links TRBV4-1 to TRBJ1-3; D unresolved. The CDR3 has 15 amino acids. Germline CDR1 is MGHRA and CDR2 is YSYEKL. Trimming took off 1 base at V and 0 bases at J, with 7 bases between the two ends. CDR3 nucleotide sequence: TGCGCCAGCAGCCAAGGTGTTAGCTCTGGAAACACCATATATTTT. Its translation is CASSQGVSSGNTIYF.

This chain links TRBV27 with TRBJ1-1; D ambiguous. Trimming left V 2 bases short and J 3 bases short, with 16 bases between. Per germline, CDR1 MNHEY and CDR2 SMNVEV (reference sequence). The CDR3 has 16 residues. The CDR3 is CASSLNSPAGYTEAFF. CDR3 bases: TGTGCCAGCAGTTTAAACAGCCCGGCGGGATACACTGAAGCTTTCTTT.

This chain uses TRBV7-6 with TRBJ2-1; D might be TRBD2 (6 bases). Trimming removed 0 bases at V and 2 bases at J, with 14 bases between. Germline V lookup: CDR1 SGHVS, CDR2 FNYEAQ. The CDR3 extends over 17 amino acids. CDR3 DNA: TGTGCCAGCAGCTTAGCCCCCCCAGGGACTGCCTACAATGAGCAGTTCTTC. Amino acid sequence: CASSLAPPGTAYNEQFF.

There are a few counts of this clonotype. V gene TRBV6-2 or TRBV6-3 combines with J gene TRBJ2-7; 9 bases are a match to TRBD1. The CDR3 is made up of 14 amino acids. Germline-derived CDR1 and CDR2 are MNHEY and SVGEGT. V lost 7 bases and J lost 3; bases outside the gene matches: 7. CDR3 region: CASTIQGAVYEQYF. Here the CDR3 DNA reads TGTGCCAGCACTATACAGGGGGCGGTCTACGAGCAGTACTTC.

This clonotype has more than one count but fewer than ten. The chain carries TRBV6-2 or TRBV6-3 and TRBJ2-4; D gene uncertain. CDR3 length: 16 residues. Between the trimmed V and J ends, which lost 0 bases and 5 bases, there was a span of 14 bases. Germline loops: CDR1 MNHEY, CDR2 SVGEGT. The CDR3 region has the DNA TGTGCCAGCAGTTACTCGGAGAGGCAGCAACAAAACATTCAGTACTTC. Protein sequence: CASSYSERQQQNIQYF.

The J gene is TRBJ2-1, the V gene TRBV5-5; D possibly corresponds to TRBD1 (5 bases). CDR3 length: 14 amino acids. Trimming removed 2 bases at V and 9 bases at J, with 15 bases between. Looked up from germline, CDR1 is SGHKS and CDR2 is YYEKEE (reference sequence). Here the CDR3 reads CASSFLDWGGEQFF. The CDR3 region has the DNA TGTGCCAGCAGCTTCCTTGACTGGGGCGGTGAGCAGTTCTTC.

The rearrangement uses TRBV5-6 and TRBJ2-4, with 7 nucleotides matching TRBD1. The CDR3 is made up of 15 amino acids. V shed 4 bases and J 1 base; nucleotides not matched to a gene: 5. Germline assignment: CDR1 SGHDT and CDR2 YYEEEE. CDR3 nucleotide sequence: TGTGCCAGCAGCAAGCAACAGGGGGCCAAAAACATTCAGTACTTC. Its protein product is CASSKQQGAKNIQYF.

The chain carries TRBV7-3 and TRBJ2-3, with D perhaps TRBD2 (5 bases). Germline V CDR1 and CDR2: SGHTA, FQGTGA. V gave up 8 bases and J gave up 1 base, with 10 bases separating them. The CDR3 runs 13 residues. The CDR3 region is CASGYGGTDTQYF. The CDR3 bases are TGTGCCAGCGGCTACGGGGGCACAGATACGCAGTATTTT.

This chain uses TRBV11-1 with TRBJ2-1; TRBD1 matches 10 bases. This CDR3 is built from 19 residues. V was clipped by 0 bases and J by 7 bases; unmatched bases: 15. From germline, CDR1 is SGHAT and CDR2 FQDESV (reference sequence). The CDR3 spells CASSLALPKRDRGENEQFF. CDR3 bases: TGTGCCAGCAGCTTAGCGCTCCCCAAGCGGGACAGGGGAGAGAATGAGCAGTTCTTC. Together with reference TRBV11-1 and TRBJ2-1, the CDR3 gives the full variable domain: EAEVAQSPRYKITEKSQAVAFWCDPISGHATLYWYRQILGQGPELLVQFQDESVVDDSQLPKDRFSAERLKGVDSTLKIQPAELGDSAMYLCASSLALPKRDRGENEQFFGPGTRLTVL.

This clonotype has just a few counts. This chain uses TRBV20-1 with TRBJ1-6; 8 bases agree with TRBD1. Per the germline V gene, CDR1 is DFQATT and CDR2 is SNEGSKA (reference sequence). CDR3 size: 13 residues. V shed 6 bases and J 7 bases; nucleotides not matched to a gene: 5. The CDR3 region has the DNA TGCAGTGCCCAGGGGGCCGGGAATTCACCCCTCCACTTT. Translating it yields CSAQGAGNSPLHF.

Ten or more counts support this clonotype. The rearrangement uses TRBV2 and TRBJ2-5, with D possibly matching TRBD1 (5 bases). The ends were cut back, 7 bases at V and 4 bases at J, with 16 bases in the middle. Germline assignment: CDR1 SNHLY and CDR2 FYNNEI. The CDR3 consists of 14 residues. CDR3 DNA: TGTGCCAGCAAGCAGGGCGGATGGGGAGAGACCCAGTACTTC. Protein: CASKQGGWGETQYF.